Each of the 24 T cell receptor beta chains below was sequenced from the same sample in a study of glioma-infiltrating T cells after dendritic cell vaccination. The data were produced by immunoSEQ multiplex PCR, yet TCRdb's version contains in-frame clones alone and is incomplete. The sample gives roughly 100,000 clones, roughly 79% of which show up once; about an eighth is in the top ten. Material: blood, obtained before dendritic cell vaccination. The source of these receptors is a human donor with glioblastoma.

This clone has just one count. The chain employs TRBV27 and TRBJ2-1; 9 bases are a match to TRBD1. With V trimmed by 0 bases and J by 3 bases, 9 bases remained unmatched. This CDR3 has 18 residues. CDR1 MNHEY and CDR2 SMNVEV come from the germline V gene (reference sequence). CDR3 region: CASSLSISRDRDYNEQFF. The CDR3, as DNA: TGTGCCAGCAGTTTATCGATCTCCCGGGACAGGGACTACAATGAGCAGTTCTTC.

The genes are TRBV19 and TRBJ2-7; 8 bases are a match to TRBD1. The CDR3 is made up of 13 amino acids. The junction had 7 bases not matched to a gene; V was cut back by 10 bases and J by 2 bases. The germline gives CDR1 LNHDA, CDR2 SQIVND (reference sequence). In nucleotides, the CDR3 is TGTGCCACCGGGACAGGCGGGGCCTACGAGCAGTACTTC. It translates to CATGTGGAYEQYF.

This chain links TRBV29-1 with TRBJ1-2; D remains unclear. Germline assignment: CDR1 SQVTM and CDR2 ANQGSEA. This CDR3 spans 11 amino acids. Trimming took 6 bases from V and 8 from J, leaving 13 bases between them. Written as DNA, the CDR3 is TGCAGCGTGGTCCAGCGAAGGGGCTACACCTTC. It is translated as CSVVQRRGYTF.

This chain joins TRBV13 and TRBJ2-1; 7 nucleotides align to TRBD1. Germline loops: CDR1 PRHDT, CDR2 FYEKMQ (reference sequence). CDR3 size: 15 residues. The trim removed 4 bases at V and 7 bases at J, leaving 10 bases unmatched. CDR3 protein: CASSSRQGPRNEQFF. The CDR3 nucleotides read TGTGCCAGCAGCTCGAGACAGGGTCCAAGGAATGAGCAGTTCTTC.

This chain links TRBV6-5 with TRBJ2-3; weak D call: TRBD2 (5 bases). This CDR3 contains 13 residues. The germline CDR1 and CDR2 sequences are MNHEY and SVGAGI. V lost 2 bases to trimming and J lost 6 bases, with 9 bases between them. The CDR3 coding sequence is TGTGCCAGCAGTTACACCACTAGGGATACGCAGTATTTT. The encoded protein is CASSYTTRDTQYF.

The CDR3 sequence: CASRSGLAGGPSTDTQYF. CDR3 coding DNA: TGTGCCAGCAGATCGGGACTAGCGGGGGGTCCAAGCACAGATACGCAGTATTTT. The chain joins TRBV5-4 to TRBJ2-3, with 15 bases matching TRBD2. In germline, CDR1 is SGHNT, CDR2 YYREEE (reference sequence). The CDR3 totals 18 residues. V was clipped by 5 bases and J by 0 bases; unmatched bases: 7.

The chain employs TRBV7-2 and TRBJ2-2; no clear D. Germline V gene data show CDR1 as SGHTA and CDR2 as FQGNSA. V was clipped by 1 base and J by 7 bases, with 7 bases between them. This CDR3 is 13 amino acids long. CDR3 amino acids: CASSLEFSGELFF. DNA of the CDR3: TGTGCCAGCAGCTTAGAGTTCAGCGGGGAGCTGTTTTTT.

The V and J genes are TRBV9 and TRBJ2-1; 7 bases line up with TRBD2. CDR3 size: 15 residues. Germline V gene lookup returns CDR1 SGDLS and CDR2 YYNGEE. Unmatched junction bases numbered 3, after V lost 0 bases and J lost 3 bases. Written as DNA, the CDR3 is TGTGCCAGCAGCGTAGCGGGGGGAAGCTACAATGAGCAGTTCTTC. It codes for CASSVAGGSYNEQFF. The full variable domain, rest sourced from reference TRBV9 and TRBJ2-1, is DSGVTQTPKHLITATGQRVTLRCSPRSGDLSVYWYQQSLDQGLQFLIQYYNGEERAKGNILERFSAQQFPDLHSELNLSSLELGDSALYFCASSVAGGSYNEQFFGPGTRLTVL.

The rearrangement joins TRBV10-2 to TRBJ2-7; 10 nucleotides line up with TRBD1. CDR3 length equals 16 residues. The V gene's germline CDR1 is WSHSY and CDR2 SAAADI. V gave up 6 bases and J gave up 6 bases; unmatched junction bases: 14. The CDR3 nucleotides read TGCGCCAGCAGCTCCCCGAGGGGGGACAGGGGTCGCGAGCAGTACTTC. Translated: CASSSPRGDRGREQYF.

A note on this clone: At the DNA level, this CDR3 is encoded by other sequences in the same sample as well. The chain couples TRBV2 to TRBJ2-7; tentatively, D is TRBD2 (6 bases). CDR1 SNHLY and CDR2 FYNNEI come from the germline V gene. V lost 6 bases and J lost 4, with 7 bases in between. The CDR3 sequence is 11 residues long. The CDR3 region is CASSGTYEQYF. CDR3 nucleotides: TGTGCCAGCAGCGGGACTTACGAGCAGTACTTC. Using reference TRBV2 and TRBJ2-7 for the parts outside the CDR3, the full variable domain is EPEVTQTPSHQVTQMGQEVILRCVPISNHLYFYWYRQILGQKVEFLVSFYNNEISEKSEIFDDQFSVERPDGSNFTLKIRSTKLEDSAMYFCASSGTYEQYFGPGTRLTVT.

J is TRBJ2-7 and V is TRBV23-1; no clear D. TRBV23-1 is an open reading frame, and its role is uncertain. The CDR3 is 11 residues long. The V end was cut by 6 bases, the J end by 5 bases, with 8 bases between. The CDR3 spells CASSPVDEQYF. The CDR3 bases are TGCGCCAGCAGCCCGGTTGACGAGCAGTACTTC.

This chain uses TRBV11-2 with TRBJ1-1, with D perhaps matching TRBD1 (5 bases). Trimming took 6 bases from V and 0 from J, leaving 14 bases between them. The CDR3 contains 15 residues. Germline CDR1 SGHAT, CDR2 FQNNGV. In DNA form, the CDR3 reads TGTGCCAGCAGGCAAGGGGCAACCATGAACACTGAAGCTTTCTTT. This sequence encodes CASRQGATMNTEAFF. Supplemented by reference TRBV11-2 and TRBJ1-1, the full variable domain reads EAGVAQSPRYKIIEKRQSVAFWCNPISGHATLYWYQQILGQGPKLLIQFQNNGVVDDSQLPKDRFSAERLKGVDSTLKIQPAKLEDSAVYLCASRQGATMNTEAFFGQGTRLTVV.

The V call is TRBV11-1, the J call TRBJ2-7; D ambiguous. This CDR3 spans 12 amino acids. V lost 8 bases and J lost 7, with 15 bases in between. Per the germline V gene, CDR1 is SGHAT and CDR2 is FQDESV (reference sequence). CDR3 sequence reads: CASSGLSREQYF. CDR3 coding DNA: TGTGCCAGCTCTGGGCTGTCCCGAGAGCAGTACTTC. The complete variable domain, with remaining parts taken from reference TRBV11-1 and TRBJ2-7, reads EAEVAQSPRYKITEKSQAVAFWCDPISGHATLYWYRQILGQGPELLVQFQDESVVDDSQLPKDRFSAERLKGVDSTLKIQPAELGDSAMYLCASSGLSREQYFGPGTRLTVT.

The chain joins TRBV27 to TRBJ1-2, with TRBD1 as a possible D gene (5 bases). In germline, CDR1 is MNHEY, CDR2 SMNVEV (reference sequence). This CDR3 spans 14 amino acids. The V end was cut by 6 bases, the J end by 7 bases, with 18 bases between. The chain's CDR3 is CASSPGLYIGGYTF. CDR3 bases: TGTGCCAGCAGCCCGGGACTGTATATAGGTGGCTACACCTTC.

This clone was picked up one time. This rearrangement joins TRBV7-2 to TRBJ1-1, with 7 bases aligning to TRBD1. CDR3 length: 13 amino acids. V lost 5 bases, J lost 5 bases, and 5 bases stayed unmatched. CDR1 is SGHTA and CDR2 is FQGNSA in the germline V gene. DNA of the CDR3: TGTGCCAGCAGCCCCGGGACAGTTACTGAAGCTTTCTTT. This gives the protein CASSPGTVTEAFF.

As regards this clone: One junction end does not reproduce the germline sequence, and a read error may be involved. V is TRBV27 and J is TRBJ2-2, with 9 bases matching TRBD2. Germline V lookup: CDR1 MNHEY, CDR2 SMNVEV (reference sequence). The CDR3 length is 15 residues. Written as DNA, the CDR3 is TGTGTCAGCAGTTTATTGGCGGGGGGGCAGGGGGAGCTGTTTTTT. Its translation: CVSSLLAGGQGELFF.

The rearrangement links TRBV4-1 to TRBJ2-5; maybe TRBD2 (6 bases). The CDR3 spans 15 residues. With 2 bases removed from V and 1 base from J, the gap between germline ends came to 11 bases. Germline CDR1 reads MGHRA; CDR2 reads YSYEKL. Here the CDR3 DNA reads TGCGCCAGCAGCCAACCGGGGGTCGCCCAAGAGACCCAGTACTTC. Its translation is CASSQPGVAQETQYF.

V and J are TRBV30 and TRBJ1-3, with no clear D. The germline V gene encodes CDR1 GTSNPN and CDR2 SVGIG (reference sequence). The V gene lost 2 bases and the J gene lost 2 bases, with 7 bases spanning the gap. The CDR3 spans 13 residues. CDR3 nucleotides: TGTGCCTGGAGTCGAGGAGCTGGAAACACCATATATTTT. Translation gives CAWSRGAGNTIYF.

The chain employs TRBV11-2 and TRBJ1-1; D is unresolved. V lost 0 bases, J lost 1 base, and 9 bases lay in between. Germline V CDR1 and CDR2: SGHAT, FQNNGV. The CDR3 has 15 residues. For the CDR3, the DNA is TGTGCCAGCAGCTTAGAGGGTAGGAGGAACACTGAAGCTTTCTTT. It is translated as CASSLEGRRNTEAFF.

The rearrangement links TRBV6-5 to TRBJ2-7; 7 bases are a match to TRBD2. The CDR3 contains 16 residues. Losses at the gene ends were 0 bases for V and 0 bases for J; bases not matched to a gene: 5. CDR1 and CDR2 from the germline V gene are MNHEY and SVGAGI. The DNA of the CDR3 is TGTGCCAGCAGTTACTCGGGGGGGTTCAGCTCCTACGAGCAGTACTTC. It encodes CASSYSGGFSSYEQYF.

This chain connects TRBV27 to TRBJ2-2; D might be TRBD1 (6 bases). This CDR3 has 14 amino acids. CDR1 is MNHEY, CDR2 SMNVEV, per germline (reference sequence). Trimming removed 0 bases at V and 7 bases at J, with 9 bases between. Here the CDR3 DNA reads TGTGCCAGCAGTTTATCACAAGGGGGCGGGGAGCTGTTTTTT. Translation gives CASSLSQGGGELFF.

CDR3 nucleotides: TGTGCCAGCAGTTTATCGACGACTAGCGGGGAGCAGTTCTTC. Its translation is CASSLSTTSGEQFF. The rearrangement uses TRBV27 and TRBJ2-1, with TRBD2 matching over 10 bases. CDR3 length: 14 amino acids. From germline, CDR1 is MNHEY and CDR2 SMNVEV (reference sequence). Trimming removed 0 bases from V and 10 bases from J; junction bases left unmatched: 3.

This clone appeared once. In DNA form, the CDR3 reads TGTGCCAGCCAGCTTGGACAGGGGGGATACGAGCAGTACTTC. Protein sequence: CASQLGQGGYEQYF. This chain uses TRBV6-1 with TRBJ2-7; 10 bases map to TRBD1. The CDR3 sequence is 14 residues long. V gave up 8 bases and J gave up 4 bases; unmatched junction bases: 8. Germline V CDR1 and CDR2: MNHNS, SASEGT.

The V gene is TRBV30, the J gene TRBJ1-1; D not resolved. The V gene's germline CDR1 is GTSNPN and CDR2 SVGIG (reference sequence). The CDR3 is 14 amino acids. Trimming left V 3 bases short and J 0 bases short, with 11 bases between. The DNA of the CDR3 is TGTGCCTGGAGCGTCGGGGTGGTGAACACTGAAGCTTTCTTT. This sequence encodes CAWSVGVVNTEAFF.